This TCR beta chain was observed in a study of blood T cell repertoires in COVID-19. About the research overall: COVID-19 samples, acute and convalescent, were from the United States, Italy and Spain. Sources were T cells, B-cell-depleted T cells, or PBMCs; the material itself was cDNA or gDNA.

The V segment lost 5 bases and the J segment 0 bases; nucleotides outside the gene matches: 7. The CDR3 sequence is 16 residues long. Germline loops: CDR1 SGHVS, CDR2 FQNEAQ. Per the authors' pipeline: Reference gene primer amplification gave estimated nucleated cell counts. TCRdb's table, derived via immunoSEQ multiplex PCR, lists solely in-frame clones and lacks some. The V and J calls and clone size come from that table; D and trimming were worked out from the DNA. The sample yields about 78,000 clones, 80% to 95% seen once. The receptor comes from a woman between 50 and 59 years old in a cohort sampled during active COVID-19. Sequenced material: peripheral blood. The rearrangement uses TRBV7-8 and TRBJ2-1, with 7 bases aligning to TRBD1. The CDR3 here is CASSTTGVGSYNEQFF. As DNA, the CDR3 is TGTGCCAGCAGCACCACAGGGGTCGGCTCCTACAATGAGCAGTTCTTC.